These 13 T cell receptor beta chains were all obtained from the same sample, sequenced in a study of identifying expanded T cells in peripheral blood. Using immunoSEQ multiplex PCR, the repertoire was profiled, and TCRdb retains in-frame clones only, with some absent. The table shows roughly 63,000 clones, with around 81% occurring only once. The sequenced material came from blood. All receptors derive from a person aged 18-70 years in good health.

This clone was observed once. The J gene is TRBJ2-1, the V gene TRBV18, with 7 bases fitting TRBD1. After removal of 2 bases from V and 1 base from J, the junction contained 5 bases not matched to a gene. The length of the CDR3 is 16 residues. Per germline, CDR1 KGHSH and CDR2 LQKENI. The CDR3 DNA sequence: TGTGCCAGCTCACCAGGGACAGTCCTGTCCTACAATGAGCAGTTCTTC. This codes for CASSPGTVLSYNEQFF.

J is TRBJ2-5 and V is TRBV18; D gene unclear. The V end lost 4 bases, the J end lost 5 bases, and 11 bases lay between the germline ends. CDR1 and CDR2 (germline): KGHSH, LQKENI. The CDR3 totals 13 residues. The CDR3 spells CASSLRQEETQYF. The DNA for the CDR3 is TGTGCCAGCTCACTCAGACAAGAGGAGACCCAGTACTTC. The full variable domain, completed using reference TRBV18 and TRBJ2-5, is NAGVMQNPRHLVRRRGQEARLRCSPMKGHSHVYWYRQLPEEGLKFMVYLQKENIIDESGMPKERFSAEFPKEGPSILRIQQVVRGDSAAYFCASSLRQEETQYFGPGTRLLVL.

This CDR3 reads CASTLGGAGGGYGYTF. CDR3 bases: TGTGCCAGCACCCTGGGGGGAGCAGGGGGTGGCTATGGCTACACCTTC. The chain couples TRBV9 to TRBJ1-2; 7 bases are shared with TRBD1. The germline V gene encodes CDR1 SGDLS and CDR2 YYNGEE. Trimming cost V 6 bases and J 4 bases; bases outside gene matches: 15. This CDR3 spans 16 amino acids.

This clone has more than one count but fewer than ten. The V gene is TRBV6-1, the J gene TRBJ2-3; D tentatively reads TRBD1 or TRBD2 (6 bases each). The CDR3 length is 15 residues. CDR1 MNHNS and CDR2 SASEGT come from the germline V gene. V was clipped by 3 bases and J by 2 bases, with 12 bases between them. CDR3 residues: CASSEPGAPTDTQYF. The CDR3 coding sequence is TGTGCCAGCAGTGAGCCGGGGGCGCCCACAGATACGCAGTATTTT.

This chain connects TRBV5-5 to TRBJ2-1; maybe TRBD1 (5 bases). The CDR3 is 14 amino acids. Trimming took off 1 base at V and 10 bases at J, with 15 bases between the two ends. Germline V gene data show CDR1 as SGHKS and CDR2 as YYEKEE (reference sequence). This CDR3 is CASSLRTLGAEQFF. The CDR3 DNA reads TGTGCCAGCAGCTTGCGGACACTGGGCGCGGAGCAGTTCTTC.

The chain employs TRBV6-4 and TRBJ1-2, with D perhaps matching TRBD1 (5 bases). The V gene's germline CDR1 is MRHNA and CDR2 SNTAGT. The CDR3 is 15 amino acids. Trimming stripped 3 bases from V and 4 bases from J, with 15 bases between. The CDR3 loop reads CASSEGWGSSYGYTF. In nucleotides, the CDR3 is TGTGCCAGCAGTGAGGGGTGGGGGTCGAGCTATGGCTACACCTTC.

This chain joins TRBV6-1 and TRBJ2-2; weak D call: TRBD2 (6 bases). V was pared by 1 base and J by 6 bases, with 12 bases between. The CDR3 sequence is 15 residues long. Germline CDR1 MNHNS, CDR2 SASEGT. The CDR3 spells CASSEGRWGAGELFF. DNA for the CDR3: TGTGCCAGCAGTGAAGGAAGGTGGGGGGCCGGGGAGCTGTTTTTT.

This clone came up a few times. The J gene is TRBJ2-7, the V gene TRBV20-1; D unclear. This CDR3 has 11 amino acids. Germline CDR1 and CDR2: DFQATT and SNEGSKA (reference sequence). V dropped 1 base and J dropped 5 bases, with 6 bases sitting between them. In DNA, the CDR3 is TGCAGTGCTAGAGGACAAAACGAGCAGTACTTC. It codes for CSARGQNEQYF.

The chain joins TRBV7-9 to TRBJ1-2; a possible D gene is TRBD1 (5 bases). The CDR3 consists of 15 residues. Germline V gene data show CDR1 as SEHNR and CDR2 as FQNEAQ (reference sequence). V lost 0 bases and J lost 8, with 16 bases in between. CDR3 in DNA: TGTGCCAGCAGCTTAGCGACATCCGGGGCCGGGGGCTACACCTTC. This encodes CASSLATSGAGGYTF.

This chain uses TRBV30 with TRBJ1-2; D is uncertain. Germline assignment: CDR1 GTSNPN and CDR2 SVGIG (reference sequence). The CDR3 is 11 amino acids. Trimming cost V 4 bases and J 6 bases, with 9 bases left between them. The CDR3, as DNA: TGTGCCTGGACCGTGGGGAATGGCTACACCTTC. It is translated as CAWTVGNGYTF.

The V gene is TRBV9, the J gene TRBJ2-3, with D perhaps TRBD2 (5 bases). Germline CDR1 is SGDLS and CDR2 is YYNGEE. This CDR3 is 16 amino acids long. V was cut by 0 bases and J by 4 bases, with 15 bases left in between. Written as DNA, the CDR3 is TGTGCCAGCAGCGTAGATTCCCTAGCTTTTCCAGATACGCAGTATTTT. It codes for CASSVDSLAFPDTQYF.

CDR3 region: CASTPGQGGEQYF. DNA for the CDR3: TGTGCCAGCACCCCGGGCCAGGGAGGGGAGCAGTACTTC. The chain employs TRBV6-6 and TRBJ2-5; 7 nucleotides line up with TRBD2. V dropped 7 bases and J dropped 11; count of bases not matched to a gene: 13. The CDR3 extends over 13 amino acids. Per the germline V gene, CDR1 is MNHNY and CDR2 is SVGAGI (reference sequence).

This clone occurred a few times. The gene calls are TRBV19 and TRBJ1-5, with TRBD1 identical over 7 bases. J gave up 4 bases and V 3 bases, and 6 bases lay outside the gene matches. The germline gives CDR1 LNHDA, CDR2 SQIVND (reference sequence). The CDR3 totals 15 residues. CDR3 in amino acids: CASSILRGRNQPQHF. CDR3 coding DNA: TGTGCCAGTAGTATTCTAAGGGGGCGGAATCAGCCCCAGCATTTT.